Below, 10 T cell receptor beta chains from the same sample are listed, as sequenced in a study of blood T cells in healthy people across ages. A second PCR, run for roughly 7 to 12 cycles, used a sample-barcoded 5' primer plus a J-beta primer mix. TCRdb redid the calling of the 5' RACE reads with MiXCR, one entry per CDR3 protein. Here the sample spans over 750,000 distinct CDR3 sequences, 25% being singletons. These data also featured in a second study, about T cells of mothers and their children.

Sample: blood. These receptor sequences come from a boy younger than 18 in good health.

The sample holds a few counts of this clonotype. The chain links TRBV7-9 to TRBJ2-5, with 9 bases fitting TRBD1. TRBJ2-7 matches the DNA end more closely, so the J call is doubtful. The germline CDR1 and CDR2 sequences are SEHNR and FQNEAQ (reference sequence). The CDR3 has 15 residues. The CDR3 loop reads CASSSKGQGSYEQYF. The CDR3 region has the DNA TGTGCCAGCAGCTCCAAGGGACAGGGATCCTACGAGCAGTACTTC.

J is TRBJ2-1 and V is TRBV5-1; D possibly corresponds to TRBD1 (5 bases). The J call may not be correct, given that the DNA end is closer to TRBJ2-7. Per germline, CDR1 SGHRS and CDR2 YFSETQ. The CDR3 loop spans 14 amino acids. The CDR3 sequence is CASSVDSKAYEQYF. The CDR3 DNA reads as TGCGCCAGCAGCGTTGACAGTAAAGCCTACGAGCAGTACTTC.

The chain recombines TRBV7-2 with TRBJ2-5, with D perhaps TRBD1 (5 bases). V dropped 8 bases and J dropped 4 bases, with 8 bases sitting between them. The CDR3 has 11 amino acids. Germline V gene sequence: CDR1 SGHTA, CDR2 FQGNSA. CDR3 residues: CASEQGETQYF. The CDR3 nucleotides read TGTGCCAGCGAGCAGGGAGAGACCCAGTACTTC.

The table lists this clonotype with many counts. V is TRBV12-3 or TRBV12-4 and J is TRBJ1-2, with D hard to call. V was shortened by 3 bases and J by 3 bases, with 8 bases between the two germline ends. CDR3 length: 13 residues. DNA for the CDR3: TGTGCCAGCAGTTTCCGGTGGGACTATGGCTACACCTTC. It codes for CASSFRWDYGYTF.

This clonotype has just a few counts. The gene calls are TRBV15 and TRBJ2-7, with 8 bases that match TRBD2. Trimming at V came to 4 bases and at J to 5 bases, leaving 4 bases not matched to a gene. CDR1 is LNHNV and CDR2 is YYDKDF in the germline V gene (reference sequence). The CDR3 runs 13 residues. CDR3 in amino acids: CATSTRLANEQYF. CDR3 in DNA: TGTGCCACCAGCACCCGACTAGCGAACGAGCAGTACTTC.

This clonotype was picked up a small number of times. The DNA for the CDR3 is TGTGCCAGCGTTATACGGGGGCGGGAGCTCACAGATACGCAGTATTTT. It specifies CASVIRGRELTDTQYF. The V and J genes are TRBV6-6 and TRBJ2-3; weak D call: TRBD2 (7 bases). CDR1 and CDR2 from the germline V gene are MNHNY and SVGAGI (reference sequence). The V end was cut by 8 bases, the J end by 2 bases, with 20 bases between. CDR3 length: 16 amino acids.

This rearrangement joins TRBV6-5 to TRBJ2-5; 9 bases are a match to TRBD2. The germline V gene encodes CDR1 MNHEY and CDR2 SVGAGI. The CDR3 is made up of 16 amino acids. The junction had 15 bases not matched to a gene; V was cut back by 7 bases and J by 6 bases. This chain's CDR3 is CASIGGWSGRRQTQYF. The CDR3 DNA sequence: TGTGCCAGCATAGGGGGCTGGAGCGGGAGGAGACAGACCCAGTACTTC.

V is TRBV27 and J is TRBJ2-7; possible D gene TRBD1, 6 bases. Germline-derived CDR1 and CDR2 are MNHEY and SMNVEV (reference sequence). The CDR3 spans 14 residues. V was shortened by 5 bases and J by 2 bases, with 13 bases between the two germline ends. The CDR3 DNA is TGTGCCAGCAGTCGTAACAGGGAAACCTACGAGCAGTACTTC. Its protein product is CASSRNRETYEQYF.

This clonotype occurred a few times. This chain uses TRBV20-1 with TRBJ2-1; 8 nucleotides align to TRBD2. The tail of the sequence fits TRBJ2-5 better, so the J call may be wrong. This CDR3 is built from 13 residues. The germline CDR1 and CDR2 sequences are DFQATT and SNEGSKA (reference sequence). The CDR3 sequence: CSASGGAWETQYF. DNA for the CDR3: TGCAGTGCTAGCGGGGGGGCCTGGGAGACCCAGTACTTC.

The rearrangement uses TRBV7-3 and TRBJ2-3; the match to TRBD1 covers 9 bases. CDR3 length equals 16 residues. Trimming took 0 bases from V and 5 from J; bases not matched to a gene: 6. CDR1 is SGHTA, CDR2 FQGTGA, per germline. This CDR3 is CASSLTGTGIGDTQYF. In nucleotides, the CDR3 is TGTGCCAGCAGCTTAACGGGGACAGGGATAGGAGATACGCAGTATTTT.